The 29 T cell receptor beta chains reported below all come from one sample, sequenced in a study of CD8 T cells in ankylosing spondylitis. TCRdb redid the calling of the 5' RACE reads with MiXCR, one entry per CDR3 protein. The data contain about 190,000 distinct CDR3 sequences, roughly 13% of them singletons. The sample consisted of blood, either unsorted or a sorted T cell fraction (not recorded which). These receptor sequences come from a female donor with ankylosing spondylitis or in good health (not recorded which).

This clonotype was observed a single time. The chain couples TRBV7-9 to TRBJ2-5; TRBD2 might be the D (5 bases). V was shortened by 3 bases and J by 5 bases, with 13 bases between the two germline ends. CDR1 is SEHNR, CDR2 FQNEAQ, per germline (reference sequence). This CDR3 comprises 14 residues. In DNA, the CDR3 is TGTGCCAGCAGCTTCGAGGCTAGCTGGGAGACCCAGTACTTC. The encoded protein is CASSFEASWETQYF.

The CDR3 spells CASRAAAAPRGYTF. CDR3 sequence (DNA): TGTGCCAGCAGAGCCGCAGCAGCGCCACGGGGCTACACCTTC. This chain uses TRBV5-5 with TRBJ1-2; D not resolved. This CDR3 has 14 residues. The V gene lost 5 bases and the J gene lost 8 bases, with 19 bases spanning the gap. Germline V gene lookup returns CDR1 SGHKS and CDR2 YYEKEE (reference sequence).

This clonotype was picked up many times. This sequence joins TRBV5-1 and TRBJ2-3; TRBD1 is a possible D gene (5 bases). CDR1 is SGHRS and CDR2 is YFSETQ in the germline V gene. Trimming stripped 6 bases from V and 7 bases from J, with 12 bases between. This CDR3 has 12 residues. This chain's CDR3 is CASKQDGYTQYF. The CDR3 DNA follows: TGCGCCAGCAAACAGGACGGGTATACGCAGTATTTT.

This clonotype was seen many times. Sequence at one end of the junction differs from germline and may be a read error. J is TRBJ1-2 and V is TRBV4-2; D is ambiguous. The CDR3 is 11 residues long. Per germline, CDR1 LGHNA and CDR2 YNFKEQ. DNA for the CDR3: TGTGCCAGCAGCCAAGACCGCCGGGCCTCCTTC. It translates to CASSQDRRASF.

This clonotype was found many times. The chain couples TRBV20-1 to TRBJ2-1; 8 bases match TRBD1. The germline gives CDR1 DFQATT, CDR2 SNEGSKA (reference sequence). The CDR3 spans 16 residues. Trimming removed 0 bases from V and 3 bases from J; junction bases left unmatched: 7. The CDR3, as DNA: TGCAGTGCTAGAGATCAGACAGGGGCCCGCTACAATGAGCAGTTCTTC. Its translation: CSARDQTGARYNEQFF.

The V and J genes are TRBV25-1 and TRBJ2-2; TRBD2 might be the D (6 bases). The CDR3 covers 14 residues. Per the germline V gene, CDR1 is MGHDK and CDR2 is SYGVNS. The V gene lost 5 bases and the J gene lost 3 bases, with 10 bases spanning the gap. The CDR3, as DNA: TGTGCCAGCAGTCCAATAGCGGACACCGGGGAGCTGTTTTTT. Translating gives CASSPIADTGELFF.

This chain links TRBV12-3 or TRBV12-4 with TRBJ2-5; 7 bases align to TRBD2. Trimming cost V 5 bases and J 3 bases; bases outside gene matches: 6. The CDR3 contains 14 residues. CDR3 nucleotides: TGTGCCAGCAGTCCACGGACTAGAGAAGAGACCCAGTACTTC. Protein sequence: CASSPRTREETQYF.

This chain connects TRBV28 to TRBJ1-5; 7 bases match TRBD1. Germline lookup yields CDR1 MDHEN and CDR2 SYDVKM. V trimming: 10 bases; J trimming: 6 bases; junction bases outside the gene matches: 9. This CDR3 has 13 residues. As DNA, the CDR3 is TGTGCCATTAACGACAGGGCAAGTCAGCCCCAGCATTTT. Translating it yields CAINDRASQPQHF.

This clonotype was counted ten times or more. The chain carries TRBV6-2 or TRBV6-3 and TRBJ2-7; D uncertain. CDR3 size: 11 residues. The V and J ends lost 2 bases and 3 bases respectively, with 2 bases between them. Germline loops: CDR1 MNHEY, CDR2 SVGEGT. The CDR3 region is CASSYVYEQYF. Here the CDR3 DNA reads TGTGCCAGCAGTTACGTCTACGAGCAGTACTTC.

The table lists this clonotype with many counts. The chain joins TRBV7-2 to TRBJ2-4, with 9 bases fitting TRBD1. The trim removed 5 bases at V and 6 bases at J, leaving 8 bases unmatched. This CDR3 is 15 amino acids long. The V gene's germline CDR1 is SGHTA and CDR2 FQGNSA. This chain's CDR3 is CASSPRTGVGNIQYF. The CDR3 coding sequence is TGTGCCAGCAGCCCACGGACAGGGGTGGGAAACATTCAGTACTTC.

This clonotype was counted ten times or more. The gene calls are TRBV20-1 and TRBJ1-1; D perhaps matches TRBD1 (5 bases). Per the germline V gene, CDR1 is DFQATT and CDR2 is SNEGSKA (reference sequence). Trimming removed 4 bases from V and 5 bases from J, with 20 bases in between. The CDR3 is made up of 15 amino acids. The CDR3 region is CSAIRQGSTVTEAFF. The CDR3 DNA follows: TGCAGTGCTATACGTCAGGGTTCCACCGTAACTGAAGCTTTCTTT.

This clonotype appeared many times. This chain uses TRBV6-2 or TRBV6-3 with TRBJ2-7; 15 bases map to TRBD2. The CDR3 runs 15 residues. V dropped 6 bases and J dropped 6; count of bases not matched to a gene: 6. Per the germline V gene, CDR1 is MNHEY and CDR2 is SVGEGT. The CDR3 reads CASRPGLAGGLEQYF. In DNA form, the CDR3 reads TGTGCCAGCAGACCGGGACTAGCGGGAGGTCTCGAGCAGTACTTC.

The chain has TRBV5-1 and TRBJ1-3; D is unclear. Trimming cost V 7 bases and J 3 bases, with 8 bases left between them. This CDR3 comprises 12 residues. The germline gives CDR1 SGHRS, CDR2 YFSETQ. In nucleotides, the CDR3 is TGCGCCAGCGAGGGTGATGGAAACACCATATATTTT. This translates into CASEGDGNTIYF.

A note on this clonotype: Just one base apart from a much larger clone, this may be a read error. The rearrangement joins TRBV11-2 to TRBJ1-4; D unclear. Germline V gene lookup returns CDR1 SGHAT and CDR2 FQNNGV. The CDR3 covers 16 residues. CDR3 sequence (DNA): TGTGCCAGCAGCTTAACCTCTTTTGCAACTAATGCAAAACTGTTTTTT. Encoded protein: CASSLTSFATNAKLFF.

CDR3 loop: CASSRAQGDGYGYTF. CDR3 sequence (DNA): TGTGCCAGCAGTCGAGCCCAGGGAGACGGCTATGGCTACACCTTC. V usage is TRBV12-3 or TRBV12-4 and J usage is TRBJ1-2, with D possibly matching TRBD1 (5 bases). Trimming removed 5 bases from V and 4 bases from J, with 17 bases in between. This CDR3 has 15 amino acids.

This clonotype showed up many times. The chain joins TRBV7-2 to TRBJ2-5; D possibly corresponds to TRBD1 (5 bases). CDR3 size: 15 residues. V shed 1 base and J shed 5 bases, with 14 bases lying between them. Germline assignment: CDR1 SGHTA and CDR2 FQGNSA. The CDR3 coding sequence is TGTGCCAGCAGCTTAGATCAGGGTCGCTGGGAGACCCAGTACTTC. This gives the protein CASSLDQGRWETQYF.

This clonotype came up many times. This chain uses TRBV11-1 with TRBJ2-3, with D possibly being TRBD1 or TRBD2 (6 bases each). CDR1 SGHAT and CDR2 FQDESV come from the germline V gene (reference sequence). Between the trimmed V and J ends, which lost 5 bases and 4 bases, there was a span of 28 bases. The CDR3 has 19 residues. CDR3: CASSGPVATPYRGADTQYF. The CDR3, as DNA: TGTGCCAGCAGCGGCCCCGTGGCTACGCCCTATAGGGGGGCAGATACGCAGTATTTT.

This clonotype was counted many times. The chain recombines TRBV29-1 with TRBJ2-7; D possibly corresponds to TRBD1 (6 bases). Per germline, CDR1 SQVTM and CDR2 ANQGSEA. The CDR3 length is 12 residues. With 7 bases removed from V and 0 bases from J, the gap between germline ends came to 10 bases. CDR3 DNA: TGCAGCGCACAGGGACCCTCCTACGAGCAGTACTTC. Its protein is CSAQGPSYEQYF.

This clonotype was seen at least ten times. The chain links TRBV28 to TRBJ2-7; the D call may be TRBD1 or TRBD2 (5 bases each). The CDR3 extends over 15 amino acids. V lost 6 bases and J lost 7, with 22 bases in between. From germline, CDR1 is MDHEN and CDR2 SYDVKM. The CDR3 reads CASRKPGPGAGEQYF. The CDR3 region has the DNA TGTGCCAGCAGGAAACCGGGACCCGGGGCAGGGGAGCAGTACTTC.

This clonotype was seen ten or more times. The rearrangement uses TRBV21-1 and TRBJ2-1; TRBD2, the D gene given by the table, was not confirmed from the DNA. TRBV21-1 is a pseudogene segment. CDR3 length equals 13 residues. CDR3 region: CASSVLVWNEQFF. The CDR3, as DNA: TGTGCCAGCAGCGTACTAGTTTGGAATGAGCAGTTCTTC.

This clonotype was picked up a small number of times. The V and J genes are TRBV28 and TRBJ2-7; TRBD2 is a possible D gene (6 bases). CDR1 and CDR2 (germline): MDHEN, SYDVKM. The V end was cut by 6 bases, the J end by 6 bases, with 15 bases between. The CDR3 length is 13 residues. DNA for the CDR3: TGTGCCAGCAGGGGGGGAGTAGGGGTCGAGCAGTACTTC. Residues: CASRGGVGVEQYF.

CDR3 protein: CASSYKDSTDTQYF. DNA for the CDR3: TGTGCCAGCAGCTACAAGGACAGCACAGATACGCAGTATTTT. The J gene is TRBJ2-3, the V gene TRBV7-9; the D is unclear. The germline gives CDR1 SEHNR, CDR2 FQNEAQ (reference sequence). The CDR3 loop spans 14 amino acids. V dropped 4 bases and J dropped 0 bases, with 8 bases sitting between them.

CDR3 sequence: CAIRPSGSDEQYF. The CDR3 nucleotides read TGTGCCATCAGGCCTAGCGGGAGCGACGAGCAGTACTTC. The rearrangement links TRBV10-3 to TRBJ2-7; 10 nucleotides align to TRBD2. The germline CDR1 and CDR2 sequences are ENHRY and SYGVKD. Losses at the gene ends were 6 bases for V and 5 bases for J; bases not matched to a gene: 4. CDR3 length: 13 amino acids.

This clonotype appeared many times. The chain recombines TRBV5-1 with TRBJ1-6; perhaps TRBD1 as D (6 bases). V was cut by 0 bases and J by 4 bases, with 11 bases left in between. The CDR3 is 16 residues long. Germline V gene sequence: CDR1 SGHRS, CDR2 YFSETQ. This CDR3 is CASSLAGVRYNSPLHF. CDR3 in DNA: TGCGCCAGCAGCTTGGCAGGGGTGAGGTATAATTCACCCCTCCACTTT.

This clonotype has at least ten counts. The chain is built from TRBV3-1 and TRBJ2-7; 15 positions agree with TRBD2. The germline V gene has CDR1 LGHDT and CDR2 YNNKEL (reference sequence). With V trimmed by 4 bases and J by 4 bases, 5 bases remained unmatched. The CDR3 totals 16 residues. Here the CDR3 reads CASSPGLAGGLYEQYF. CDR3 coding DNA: TGTGCCAGCAGCCCGGGACTAGCGGGAGGATTATACGAGCAGTACTTC.

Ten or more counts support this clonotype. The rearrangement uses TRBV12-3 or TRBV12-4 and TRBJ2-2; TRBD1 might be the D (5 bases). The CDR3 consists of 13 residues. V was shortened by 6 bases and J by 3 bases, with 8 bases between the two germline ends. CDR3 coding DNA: TGTGCCAGCAGGAAGACAGACACCGGGGAGCTGTTTTTT. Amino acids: CASRKTDTGELFF.

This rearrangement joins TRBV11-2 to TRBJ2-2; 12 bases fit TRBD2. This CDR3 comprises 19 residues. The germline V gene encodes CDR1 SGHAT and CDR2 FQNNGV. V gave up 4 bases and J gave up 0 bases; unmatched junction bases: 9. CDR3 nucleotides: TGTGCCAGCAGCTCTACCGGGACTAGCGGGTATTCGAACACCGGGGAGCTGTTTTTT. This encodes CASSSTGTSGYSNTGELFF.

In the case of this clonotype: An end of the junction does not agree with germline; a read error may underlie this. CDR3 in amino acids: CCARDLRESFTDTQYF. For the CDR3, the DNA is TGCTGTGCTAGAGATCTACGGGAGAGCTTCACAGATACGCAGTATTTT. The chain carries TRBV20-1 and TRBJ2-3; D is perhaps TRBD2 (6 bases). This CDR3 is 16 amino acids long. From germline, CDR1 is DFQATT and CDR2 SNEGSKA (reference sequence).

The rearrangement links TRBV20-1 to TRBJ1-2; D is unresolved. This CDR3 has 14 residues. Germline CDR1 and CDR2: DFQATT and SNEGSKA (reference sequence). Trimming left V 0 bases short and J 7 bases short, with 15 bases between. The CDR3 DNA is TGCAGTGCTAGAGATGTGGGGTCGGGAGGTGGCTACACCTTC. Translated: CSARDVGSGGGYTF.